Sequencing of this T cell receptor (beta chain) was carried out in a study of post-analysis software for immune sequencing data. Whole-study context: The patients showed relapsing-remitting, secondary progressive and progressive-relapsing multiple sclerosis courses. General study points: Included in a set of five TRBV segments more frequent in patients than controls were TRBV5-6, TRBV5-1 and TRBV20-1. Normalized Chao1 diversity in multiple sclerosis patients fell significantly below that of controls.

A note on this clonotype: The antigen is unknown.

The CDR3 runs to 18 residues. Germline assignment: CDR1 DFQATT and CDR2 SNEGSKA (reference sequence). The J segment lost 1 base and the V segment lost 6 bases, leaving 16 bases of the junction unmatched. Every TCR beta cDNA library bore unique molecular identifiers. TCRdb ran MiXCR on the PCR reads and lists one entry per CDR3 protein. The sample records roughly 800,000 distinct CDR3 sequences, roughly half being singletons. Sequencing was done on a sample of blood. The sequence was obtained from a girl between 10 and 17 years old with multiple sclerosis. The chain couples TRBV20-1 to TRBJ2-2; the match to TRBD2 covers 8 bases. This CDR3 is CSARNPAGVRMNTGELFF. The DNA of the CDR3 is TGCAGTGCCAGGAATCCAGCGGGAGTTAGGATGAACACCGGGGAGCTGTTTTTT.